This T cell receptor beta chain was sequenced in a study of vaccination and CD4 T cells after COVID-19. This clonotype was detected a few times. As yet, its antigen is unknown. Treatment noted: roughly 10-day PBMC culture with coronavirus spike peptide pools or control peptides (ViraFEST assay). An Oncomine TCR Beta short-read assay was used to sequence the DNA from cultured CD4+ T cells. TCRdb itself ran the PCR reads through MiXCR, one entry per CDR3 protein. The data contain some 9,600 distinct CDR3 sequences, around 60% of them singletons. CDR1 and CDR2 from the germline V gene are KGHSH and LQKENI. This CDR3 is 16 amino acids long. The V and J ends lost 0 bases and 7 bases, in that order; junction bases with no gene match: 12.

The receptor was isolated from a human donor who had recovered from COVID-19. The V call is TRBV18, the J call TRBJ2-7, with 7 positions matching TRBD2. Sequencing was done on a sample of CD4+ T cells from blood, cultured in vitro. CDR3 sequence: CASSPPDSAGGLEQYF. The CDR3 DNA reads TGTGCCAGCTCACCACCGGATAGCGCCGGGGGGTTAGAGCAGTACTTC.